A few counts support the clone carrying this T cell receptor beta chain. Its specificity is unknown. The TCRbeta library incorporated unique molecular identifiers. TCRdb independently ran MiXCR on the PCR reads; one entry per CDR3 protein. This sample yields about 580,000 distinct CDR3 sequences, of which 25% to 30% are seen a single time; 36% belongs to the top ten. The data derive from a study of T-cell reconstitution after alpha-beta-depleted transplantation in children. Study-wide findings and caveats: Once a year had passed after transplant, T-cell counts and diversity came mostly from newly produced T cells.

The germline gives CDR1 MNHNS, CDR2 SASEGT. The CDR3 extends over 16 amino acids. The germline V and J ends were trimmed by 8 bases and 0 bases, with 17 bases remaining between them. The chain employs TRBV6-1 and TRBJ1-5, with TRBD1 as a possible D gene (5 bases). This sequence was found in a boy in the first two years of life with Wiskott-Aldrich syndrome, due to receive a stem cell transplant. The specimen was PBMCs, collected before TCRalphabeta/CD19-depleted stem cell transplant. The CDR3: CASLIRDLYSNQPQHF. The DNA of the CDR3 is TGTGCCAGCTTGATTCGGGACCTTTATAGCAATCAGCCCCAGCATTTT.